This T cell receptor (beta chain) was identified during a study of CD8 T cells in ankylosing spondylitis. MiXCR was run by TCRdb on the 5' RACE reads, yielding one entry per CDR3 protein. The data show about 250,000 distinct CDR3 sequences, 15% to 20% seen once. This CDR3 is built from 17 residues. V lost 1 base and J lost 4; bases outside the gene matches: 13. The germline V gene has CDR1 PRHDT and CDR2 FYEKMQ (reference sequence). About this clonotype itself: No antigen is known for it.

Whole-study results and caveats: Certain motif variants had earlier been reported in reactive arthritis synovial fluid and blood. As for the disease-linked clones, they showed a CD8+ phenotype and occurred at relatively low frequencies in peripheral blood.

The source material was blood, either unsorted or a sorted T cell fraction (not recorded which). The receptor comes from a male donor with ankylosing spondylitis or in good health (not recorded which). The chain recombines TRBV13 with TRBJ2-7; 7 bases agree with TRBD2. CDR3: CASSLAGGYPRWYEQYF. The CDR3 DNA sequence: TGTGCCAGCAGCTTAGCGGGAGGCTATCCTAGGTGGTACGAGCAGTACTTC.